This T cell receptor beta chain was retrieved from a study of T-cell memory formation after mild COVID-19. Germline V gene sequence: CDR1 PRHDT, CDR2 FYEKMQ (reference sequence). The CDR3 is made up of 12 amino acids. Trimming left V 5 bases short and J 6 bases short, with 10 bases between. Study results and limitations: The appearance of some responding clones in pre-infection memory suggested that cross-reactive memory joined.

Points on this clonotype: Its antigen is currently unknown.

In TCRdb, the 5' RACE reads were re-called with MiXCR into one record per CDR3 protein. The sample contains almost 550,000 distinct CDR3 sequences, over 20% of which appear only once. This chain connects TRBV13 to TRBJ1-2; D gene unclear. Sequenced input: PBMCs or a T cell subset sorted from them (not recorded which). The clonotype comes from an adult woman who had mild COVID-19 (a few samples of this study predate the infection). Cell type and time point are not known. The CDR3 nucleotides are TGTGCCAGCAGCCGACCCCGGGATGGCTACACCTTC. Amino acid sequence: CASSRPRDGYTF.